The table lists the clone carrying this T cell receptor beta chain with a few counts. Sequenced by immunoSEQ multiplex PCR; TCRdb stores in-frame clones only, minus some. The table records over a million clones, around 78% of them present only once. This entry is derived from a study of shared clonotypes between healthy human individuals. Trimming removed 6 bases from V and 4 bases from J, with 22 bases in between. The CDR3 has 17 amino acids. Germline CDR1 is SNHLY and CDR2 is FYNNEI. The chain carries TRBV2 and TRBJ2-1, with D possibly matching TRBD1 (5 bases). Specimen: memory CD4+ T cells from PBMCs. Subset denoted: CD45RA-negative fraction. This TCR was recovered from a man between 18 and 35 years old in good health. Some clones in this sample may be carry-over from other donors' samples. The CDR3 DNA follows: TGTGCCAGCAGAAGAGACAGAAACAGTGATGCATACAATGAGCAGTTCTTC. This encodes CASRRDRNSDAYNEQFF.